This T cell receptor beta chain was found in a study of cytomegalovirus exposure and HLA in healthy donors. As for the study in general: It was reported in a later analysis that the 100 to 150 validation repertoires used the same platform as the approximately 600 first-cohort repertoires. The study's findings and limits: Cytomegalovirus status was reportedly diagnosed by the classifier with high sensitivity and specificity. Subsequent analysis showed first-cohort TCR clusters tending to co-occur in about 110 validation repertoires. Cytomegalovirus-associated TCR beta chains were listed, numbering approximately 150.

The CDR3 contains 13 residues. V was clipped by 4 bases and J by 6 bases, with 13 bases between them. Germline CDR1 reads KGHSH; CDR2 reads LQKENI. As to this clone: Its specificity is not known.

Sequenced by immunoSEQ multiplex PCR; TCRdb stores in-frame clones only, minus some. The table records about 160,000 clones, 88% of them present only once. Material for sequencing was PBMCs. The TCR originated in a man aged 18 to 30 in good health and CMV-seronegative. This sequence joins TRBV18 and TRBJ2-7; D may be TRBD1 (6 bases). CDR3 DNA sequence: TGTGCCAGCTCACAGGTTTCAGGGGTCGAGCAGTACGTC. Its protein product is CASSQVSGVEQYV.